The clone carrying this T cell receptor beta chain was seen many times. Amplification of TCR beta CDR3 regions used RNA as the template. Initially, a first-round RT-PCR of the TCR CDR3 employed the HTBI primer set. Each CDR3 protein gets one entry after TCRdb re-called the multiplex PCR reads with MiXCR. The data contain roughly 400,000 distinct CDR3 sequences, roughly 14% of them singletons. This entry comes from a study of T cells in Graves' hyperthyroidism and ophthalmopathy. Germline V gene lookup returns CDR1 MDHEN and CDR2 SYDVKM. This CDR3 is built from 16 residues. The junction had 13 bases not matched to a gene; V was cut back by 6 bases and J by 8 bases. Each patient was aged 18 to 65 and had newly diagnosed hyperthyroidism of under 2 months' duration. Out of over 9 ml of fresh peripheral blood came the PBMCs.

The genes are TRBV28 and TRBJ2-1; 10 bases are a match to TRBD2. Material: blood. The sequence came from a young woman with Graves' hyperthyroidism that later progressed to Graves' ophthalmopathy. Here the CDR3 DNA reads TGTGCCAGCAGCCTAAAATCCCTAGCGGGAGCCCATGAGCAGTTCTTC. The encoded protein is CASSLKSLAGAHEQFF.